The table lists the clone carrying this T cell receptor (beta chain) with a count of one. TCRdb's table, derived via immunoSEQ multiplex PCR, lists solely in-frame clones and lacks some. The sample holds about 73,000 clones, 90% seen once. The data belong to a study of technical replicates of blood from several donors. The TCR comes from a human donor in good health. Some clones in this sample may be carry-over from other donors' samples. Sequences were obtained from PBMCs.

CDR3 residues: CASSPGLAGSEGEQYF. The CDR3 DNA reads TGCGCCAGCAGCCCGGGACTAGCGGGGAGCGAAGGCGAGCAGTACTTC. The chain joins TRBV5-1 to TRBJ2-7; TRBD2 matches 13 bases. The CDR3 extends over 16 amino acids. Unmatched junction bases numbered 10, after V lost 4 bases and J lost 6 bases. The V gene's germline CDR1 is SGHRS and CDR2 YFSETQ.